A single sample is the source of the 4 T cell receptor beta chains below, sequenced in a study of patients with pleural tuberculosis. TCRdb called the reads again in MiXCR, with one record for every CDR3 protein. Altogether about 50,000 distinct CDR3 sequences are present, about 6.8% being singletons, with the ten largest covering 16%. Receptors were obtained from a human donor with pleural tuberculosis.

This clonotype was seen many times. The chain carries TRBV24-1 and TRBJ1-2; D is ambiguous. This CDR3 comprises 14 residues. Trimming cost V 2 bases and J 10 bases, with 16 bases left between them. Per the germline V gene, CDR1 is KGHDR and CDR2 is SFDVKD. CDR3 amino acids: CATSDSRTPPNYTF. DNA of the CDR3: TGTGCCACCAGTGATTCACGGACTCCACCGAACTACACCTTC.

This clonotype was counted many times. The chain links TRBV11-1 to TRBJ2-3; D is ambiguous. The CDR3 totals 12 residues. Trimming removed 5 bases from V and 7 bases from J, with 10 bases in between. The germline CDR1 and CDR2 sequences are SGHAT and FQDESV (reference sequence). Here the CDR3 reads CASSLVLNTQYF. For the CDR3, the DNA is TGTGCCAGCAGCCTTGTTTTGAATACGCAGTATTTT.

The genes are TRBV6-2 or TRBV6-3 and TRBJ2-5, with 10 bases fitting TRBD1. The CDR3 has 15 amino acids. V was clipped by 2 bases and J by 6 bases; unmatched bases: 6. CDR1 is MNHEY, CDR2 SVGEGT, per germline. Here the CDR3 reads CASSYGTGERKTQYF. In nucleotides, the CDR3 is TGTGCCAGCAGTTACGGGACAGGGGAACGGAAGACCCAGTACTTC.

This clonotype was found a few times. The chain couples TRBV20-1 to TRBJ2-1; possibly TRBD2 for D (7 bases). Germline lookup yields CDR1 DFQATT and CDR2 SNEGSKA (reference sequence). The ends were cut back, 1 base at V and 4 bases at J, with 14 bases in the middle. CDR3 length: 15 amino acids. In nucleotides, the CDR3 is TGCAGTGCTAGAGCGGGCGGGGGCCAGTACAATGAGCAGTTCTTC. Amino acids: CSARAGGGQYNEQFF.